Shown below are 17 T cell receptor beta chains from a single sample sequenced in a study of Ad26.COV2.S vaccination and SARS-CoV-2 variants. Produced via immunoSEQ multiplex PCR; TCRdb's table is partial and in-frame only. Of about 680,000 clones listed, around 90% are singletons. Stated treatment: 15 to 20 received Ad26.COV2.S at low or high dose, single or two shots; five or six received placebo; per-sample allocation not given. After the first vaccine or placebo injection, samples were drawn on day 63. Here the sequenced sample was peripheral blood, taken in a trial of Ad26.COV2.S vaccine versus placebo. These receptors all stem from a person aged 18-65 years who received the Ad26.COV2.S COVID-19 vaccine or a placebo.

This sequence joins TRBV12-5 and TRBJ1-1, with D tentatively TRBD1 (5 bases). The germline V gene has CDR1 LGHNT and CDR2 FRNRAP. V was shortened by 5 bases and J by 5 bases, with 9 bases between the two germline ends. The CDR3 totals 12 residues. Written as DNA, the CDR3 is TGTGCTAGTGGTATGGGGGGGACTGAAGCTTTCTTT. Translating it yields CASGMGGTEAFF.

The chain couples TRBV20-1 to TRBJ2-1, with D hard to call. In germline, CDR1 is DFQATT, CDR2 SNEGSKA (reference sequence). The CDR3 sequence is 12 residues long. V dropped 3 bases and J dropped 6 bases, with 9 bases sitting between them. CDR3 DNA: TGCAGTGCTAGTTATCTAGTCAATGAGCAGTTCTTC. Translated, it gives CSASYLVNEQFF.

The sample holds a few counts of this clone. The genes are TRBV6-2 or TRBV6-3 and TRBJ2-2; tentative D call: TRBD1 (6 bases). The CDR3 extends over 13 amino acids. Germline V gene lookup returns CDR1 MNHEY and CDR2 SVGEGT. V lost 2 bases, J lost 6 bases, and 7 bases lay in between. The CDR3, as DNA: TGTGCCAGCAGTTACCCAGGGGCCGGGGAGCTGTTTTTT. It translates to CASSYPGAGELFF.

The J gene is TRBJ2-6, the V gene TRBV5-6; no reliable D call. V gave up 2 bases and J gave up 2 bases, with 5 bases separating them. Germline CDR1 is SGHDT and CDR2 is YYEEEE. The CDR3 is 14 amino acids. CDR3 in DNA: TGTGCCAGCAGCTTTTACACTGGGGCCAACGTCCTGACTTTC. Its protein product is CASSFYTGANVLTF.

The chain couples TRBV3-1 (or the pseudogene TRBV3-2) to TRBJ2-7; possible D gene TRBD2, 5 bases. Trimming took 0 bases from V and 12 from J, leaving 15 bases between them. CDR1 LGHDT and CDR2 YNNKEL come from the germline V gene (reference sequence). The CDR3 covers 13 residues. The CDR3 coding sequence is TGTGCCAGCAGCCAAGACCGGCTCGGAGCGGCGTACTTC. It codes for CASSQDRLGAAYF.

The chain joins TRBV2 to TRBJ1-5, with TRBD1 matching over 7 bases. The CDR3 sequence is 13 residues long. The V gene end was trimmed by 6 bases and the J gene end by 3 bases; junction bases not matched to a gene: 2. Per the germline V gene, CDR1 is SNHLY and CDR2 is FYNNEI. The CDR3 here is CASRTGYNQPQHF. In nucleotides, the CDR3 is TGTGCCAGCAGGACAGGGTACAATCAGCCCCAGCATTTT.

This clone was detected once. The gene calls are TRBV14 and TRBJ2-7; D gene ambiguous. The V end was cut by 4 bases, the J end by 5 bases, with 21 bases between. The CDR3 covers 16 residues. Germline loops: CDR1 SGHDN, CDR2 FVKESK. The CDR3 DNA is TGTGCCAGCAGCCCAACGGGCCCTAGGTGGGCCAACGAGCAGTACTTC. Protein product: CASSPTGPRWANEQYF.

V gene TRBV5-1 combines with J gene TRBJ1-1; maybe TRBD1 (6 bases). V lost 4 bases to trimming and J lost 2 bases, with 12 bases between them. CDR3 length: 14 residues. Germline V lookup: CDR1 SGHRS, CDR2 YFSETQ. This CDR3 reads CASSLTTGNTEAFF. In DNA, the CDR3 is TGCGCCAGCAGCCTCACGACAGGCAACACTGAAGCTTTCTTT.

The chain carries TRBV18 and TRBJ2-3, with D hard to call. V dropped 0 bases and J dropped 2 bases, with 9 bases sitting between them. Germline-derived CDR1 and CDR2 are KGHSH and LQKENI. This CDR3 is 15 amino acids long. The CDR3 region is CASSPPNSVTDTQYF. The CDR3 region has the DNA TGTGCCAGCTCACCACCGAACAGCGTCACAGATACGCAGTATTTT.

The chain is built from TRBV3-1 (or the pseudogene TRBV3-2) and TRBJ2-7; 9 bases fit TRBD1. Losses at the gene ends were 4 bases for V and 5 bases for J; bases not matched to a gene: 9. There are 15 residues in the CDR3. Per germline, CDR1 LGHDT and CDR2 YNNKEL (reference sequence). CDR3 sequence (DNA): TGTGCCAGCAGCCTCCGGCGGGACAGGGATCACGAGCAGTACTTC. Its translation: CASSLRRDRDHEQYF.

The rearrangement uses TRBV6-5 and TRBJ1-6; D is unresolved. V gave up 6 bases and J gave up 7 bases, with 16 bases separating them. This CDR3 spans 15 amino acids. The V gene's germline CDR1 is MNHEY and CDR2 SVGAGI. Here the CDR3 reads CASRSSGGLNSPLHF. As DNA, the CDR3 is TGTGCCAGCAGGAGCTCGGGAGGGTTGAATTCACCCCTCCACTTT.

CDR3 residues: CASSPRTSGSGEQYF. The CDR3 nucleotides are TGTGCCAGCAGCCCGCGGACTAGCGGGAGTGGTGAGCAGTACTTC. The chain is built from TRBV9 and TRBJ2-7; 13 nucleotides match TRBD2. Germline V gene sequence: CDR1 SGDLS, CDR2 YYNGEE. CDR3 length equals 15 residues. V was clipped by 4 bases and J by 7 bases; unmatched bases: 8.

This sequence joins TRBV7-8 and TRBJ2-3, with D perhaps TRBD1 (5 bases). In germline, CDR1 is SGHVS, CDR2 FQNEAQ. The CDR3 has 14 amino acids. Between the trimmed V and J ends, which lost 3 bases and 4 bases, there was a span of 11 bases. The CDR3 DNA sequence: TGTGCCAGCAGCTTTTACAGGAGACCAGATACGCAGTATTTT. It translates to CASSFYRRPDTQYF. Drawing the rest from reference TRBV7-8 and TRBJ2-3, the complete variable domain is GAGVSQSPRYKVAKRGQDVALRCDPISGHVSLFWYQQALGQGPEFLTYFQNEAQLDKSGLPSDRFFAERPEGSVSTLKIQRTQQEDSAVYLCASSFYRRPDTQYFGPGTRLTVL.

This sequence joins TRBV5-4 and TRBJ2-1; D unresolved. The V end was cut by 4 bases, the J end by 0 bases, with 20 bases between. The CDR3 is 18 residues long. Germline loops: CDR1 SGHNT, CDR2 YYREEE (reference sequence). CDR3 loop: CASSRDMDLSVSYNEQFF. The CDR3 DNA is TGTGCCAGCAGCCGTGACATGGACCTTTCAGTCTCCTACAATGAGCAGTTCTTC. The full variable domain, with the rest looked up from reference TRBV5-4 and TRBJ2-1, is ETGVTQSPTHLIKTRGQQVTLRCSSQSGHNTVSWYQQALGQGPQFIFQYYREEENGRGNFPPRFSGLQFPNYSSELNVNALELDDSALYLCASSRDMDLSVSYNEQFFGPGTRLTVL.

The rearrangement joins TRBV5-1 to TRBJ2-5, with a possible D match to TRBD2 (6 bases). The length of the CDR3 is 14 residues. Germline assignment: CDR1 SGHRS and CDR2 YFSETQ. V lost 4 bases, J lost 9 bases, and 19 bases lay in between. The CDR3 DNA is TGCGCCAGCAGCGAAGGGACTCCGCCATGGGCCCAGTACTTC. Its protein product is CASSEGTPPWAQYF.

The chain recombines TRBV6-6 with TRBJ2-7; no reliable D call. Looked up from germline, CDR1 is MNHNY and CDR2 is SVGAGI (reference sequence). The V end was cut by 7 bases, the J end by 7 bases, with 26 bases between. This CDR3 region has 16 residues. As DNA, the CDR3 is TGTGCCAGCACCCCCAGTGGAGCGTCAAGATTGGGGGAGCAGTACTTC. Translating it yields CASTPSGASRLGEQYF.

This chain uses TRBV12-3 or TRBV12-4 with TRBJ1-1; 7 positions match TRBD1. This CDR3 is built from 12 residues. Trimming at V came to 6 bases and at J to 11 bases, leaving 9 bases not matched to a gene. CDR3 region: CASSLNRGSAFF. The CDR3 DNA is TGTGCCAGCAGCCTAAACAGGGGATCGGCTTTCTTT.